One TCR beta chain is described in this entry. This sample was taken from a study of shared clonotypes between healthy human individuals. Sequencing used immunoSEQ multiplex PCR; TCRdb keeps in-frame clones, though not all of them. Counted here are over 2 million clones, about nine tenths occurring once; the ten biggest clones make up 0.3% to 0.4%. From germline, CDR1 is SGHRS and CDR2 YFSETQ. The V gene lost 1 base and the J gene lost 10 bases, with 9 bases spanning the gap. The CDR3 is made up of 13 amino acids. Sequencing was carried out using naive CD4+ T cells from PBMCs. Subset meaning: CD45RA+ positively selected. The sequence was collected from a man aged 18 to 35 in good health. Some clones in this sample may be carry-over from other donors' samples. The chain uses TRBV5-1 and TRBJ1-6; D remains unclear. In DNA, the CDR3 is TGCGCCAGCAGCTTGTTTGGGTCGTCACCCCTCCACTTT. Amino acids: CASSLFGSSPLHF.